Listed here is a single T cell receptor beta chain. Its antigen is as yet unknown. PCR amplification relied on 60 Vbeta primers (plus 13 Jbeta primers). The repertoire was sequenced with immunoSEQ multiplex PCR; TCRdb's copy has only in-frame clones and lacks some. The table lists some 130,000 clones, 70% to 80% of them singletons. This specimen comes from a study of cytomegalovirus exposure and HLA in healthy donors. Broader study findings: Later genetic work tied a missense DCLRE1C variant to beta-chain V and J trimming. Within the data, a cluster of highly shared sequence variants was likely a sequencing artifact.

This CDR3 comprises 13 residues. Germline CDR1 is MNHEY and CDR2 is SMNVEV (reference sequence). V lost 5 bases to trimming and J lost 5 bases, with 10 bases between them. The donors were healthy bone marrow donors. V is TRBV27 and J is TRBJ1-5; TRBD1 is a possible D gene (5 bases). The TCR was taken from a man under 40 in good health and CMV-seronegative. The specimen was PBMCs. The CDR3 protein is CASSRTRDQPQHF. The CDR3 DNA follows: TGTGCCAGCAGTCGTACCAGGGATCAGCCCCAGCATTTT.